What follows is one TCR beta chain and its context. Trimming left V 6 bases short and J 0 bases short, with 12 bases between. Germline lookup yields CDR1 MNHEY and CDR2 SVGEGT. The CDR3 has 14 amino acids. Per the authors' pipeline: Researchers report that nucleated cell counts were estimated from reference gene primer amplification. Profiled with immunoSEQ multiplex PCR; TCRdb holds only in-frame clones, not every one. V and J calls and clone size are those listed in that table; D and trimming were worked out from the DNA. The sample shows about 74,000 clones, almost 85% of them seen only once. This entry is derived from a study of blood T cell repertoires in COVID-19. Study at large: Acute-phase and convalescent COVID-19 samples originated in the United States, Italy and Spain. Sample material is recorded as cDNA or gDNA derived from T cells, B-cell-depleted T cells, or PBMCs.

This TCR was sampled from a man between 65 and 85 years old with acute or convalescent COVID-19. This chain connects TRBV6-2 or TRBV6-3 to TRBJ2-7; D is perhaps TRBD1 (6 bases). Sequenced: peripheral blood. This CDR3 reads CASSNGGLSYEQYF. In DNA form, the CDR3 reads TGTGCCAGCAGCAATGGGGGCCTCTCCTACGAGCAGTACTTC.